The rows below give T cell receptor beta chains drawn from one sample of a study of blood T cell repertoires in COVID-19. TCRdb's copy holds only in-frame clones and misses some; the assay was immunoSEQ multiplex PCR. The data hold over 130,000 clones, with about nine tenths observed a single time. Sequenced: peripheral blood. The receptor set was obtained from a woman over 75 with acute or convalescent COVID-19. Both conserved end residues are part of each CDR3. The order of the fields is D gene, V gene, CDR3 length, clone size, J gene, CDR3 protein, CDR3 DNA. D genes are given only for firm matches. For some rows the clone size is stated as once, few or many, or as a class when expanded; others skip it.

>TRBD2|TRBV3-1/TRBV3-2|16|.|TRBJ2-3
CASSPGLAGDTDTQYF
TGTGCCAGCAGCCCAGGACTAGCGGGGGACACAGATACGCAGTATTTT
>.|TRBV3-1/TRBV3-2|15|.|TRBJ1-2
CASSQEGLGLGGYTF
TGTGCCAGCAGCCAAGAAGGCCTGGGGCTTGGGGGCTACACCTTC
>.|TRBV5-1|15|once|TRBJ1-2
CASSVGGEANYGYTF
TGCGCCAGCTCCGTTGGGGGGGAGGCTAACTATGGCTACACCTTC
>.|TRBV2|13|.|TRBJ1-2
CASSVRDTYGYTF
TGTGCCAGCAGTGTCCGGGACACCTATGGCTACACCTTC
>TRBD1|TRBV5-1|15|.|TRBJ2-2
CASSRGQGGTGELFF
TGCGCCAGCAGCCGAGGACAGGGTGGGACCGGGGAGCTGTTTTTT
>.|TRBV5-1|13|few|TRBJ1-1
CASTPNSNTEAFF
TGCGCCAGCACCCCGAACAGTAACACTGAAGCTTTCTTT
>TRBD1|TRBV4-3|18|.|TRBJ1-4
CASSQDVRGLRTNEKLFF
TGCGCCAGCAGCCAAGATGTCAGGGGGCTCCGAACTAATGAAAAACTGTTTTTT
>.|TRBV19|14|.|TRBJ2-1
CASTRGGSYNEQFF
TGTGCCAGTACTAGGGGGGGTAGCTACAATGAGCAGTTCTTC
>TRBD1|TRBV30|15|.|TRBJ1-2
CAWRSPDRVGYGYTF
TGTGCCTGGAGATCCCCGGACAGGGTCGGCTATGGCTACACCTTC
>.|TRBV6-5|14|.|TRBJ1-1
CASSYGLSRGEAFF
TGTGCCAGCAGTTACGGACTCAGTCGGGGTGAAGCTTTCTTT
>TRBD1|TRBV20-1|13|.|TRBJ1-1
CSASFTGATEAFF
TGCAGTGCTAGTTTCACAGGGGCCACTGAAGCTTTCTTT
>.|TRBV4-1|13|once|TRBJ2-3
CASSQTGPYTQYF
TGCGCCAGCAGCCAAACAGGGCCGTATACGCAGTATTTT
>TRBD1|TRBV5-1|16|.|TRBJ1-4
CASSPPTGVTNEKLFF
TGCGCCAGCAGCCCGCCGACAGGGGTGACTAATGAAAAACTGTTTTTT
>TRBD1|TRBV4-1|16|.|TRBJ1-5
CASSQEKGAVGQPQHF
TGCGCCAGCAGCCAAGAGAAGGGGGCAGTAGGTCAGCCCCAGCATTTT
>TRBD1|TRBV28|13|.|TRBJ1-5
CASADRGNQPQHF
TGTGCCAGCGCGGACAGGGGTAATCAGCCCCAGCATTTT
>.|TRBV11-2|17|.|TRBJ1-4
CASSLIRGAEKGEKLFF
TGTGCCAGCAGCTTAATCCGGGGGGCGGAAAAGGGTGAAAAACTGTTTTTT
>TRBD1|TRBV28|14|.|TRBJ1-6
CASTPDRVNSPLHF
TGTGCCAGCACCCCGGACAGGGTCAATTCACCCCTCCACTTT
>TRBD1|TRBV2|15|.|TRBJ1-5
CASSSDRGKAQPQHF
TGTGCCAGCAGTTCCGACAGGGGGAAAGCTCAGCCCCAGCATTTT
>TRBD2|TRBV5-6|16|.|TRBJ2-1
CASSLRPGRGDGEQFF
TGTGCCAGCAGCTTACGGCCTGGTCGGGGGGATGGGGAGCAGTTCTTC
>.|TRBV19|15|.|TRBJ2-7
CASSSYRAGVHEQYF
TGTGCCAGTAGTAGCTACCGGGCCGGGGTTCACGAGCAGTACTTC
>.|TRBV7-8|12|.|TRBJ2-7
CASSPYRDEQYF
TGTGCCAGCAGCCCATACCGGGACGAGCAGTACTTC
>.|TRBV4-1|16|.|TRBJ2-5
CASSQDGSPGHETQYF
TGCGCCAGCAGCCAAGACGGCAGCCCAGGCCATGAGACCCAGTACTTC
>TRBD1|TRBV5-1|13|once|TRBJ1-6
CATADREGTPLHF
TGCGCCACCGCGGACAGGGAGGGGACACCCCTCCACTTT
>TRBD1|TRBV3-1/TRBV3-2|16|.|TRBJ2-3
CASSPGQGVSTDTQYF
TGTGCCAGCAGCCCAGGACAGGGAGTAAGCACAGATACGCAGTATTTT
>TRBD1|TRBV19|16|.|TRBJ2-3
CASRTDPGQGLDTQYF
TGTGCCAGTAGAACCGATCCGGGACAGGGATTGGATACGCAGTATTTT
>TRBD1|TRBV6-1|17|.|TRBJ1-6
CASSETSGTAYNSPLHF
TGTGCCAGCAGTGAAACGTCCGGGACAGCGTATAATTCACCCCTCCACTTT
>.|TRBV7-8|15|.|TRBJ1-6
CASSLVESVYSPLHF
TGTGCCAGCAGCTTAGTGGAGTCAGTCTATTCACCCCTCCACTTT
>.|TRBV6-5|15|.|TRBJ2-2
CASMSQGWYGGELFF
TGTGCCAGCATGTCCCAGGGCTGGTACGGCGGGGAGCTGTTTTTT
>.|TRBV9|15|.|TRBJ1-1
CASSPSIAEDTEAFF
TGTGCCAGCAGCCCATCAATAGCGGAGGACACTGAAGCTTTCTTT
>.|TRBV6-5|14|.|TRBJ1-1
CASKTGAANTEAFF
TGTGCCAGCAAGACAGGTGCTGCGAACACTGAAGCTTTCTTT
>.|TRBV5-8|14|.|TRBJ1-4
CASSFETANEKLFF
TGTGCCAGCAGCTTCGAGACAGCTAATGAAAAACTGTTTTTT
>TRBD1|TRBV2|14|.|TRBJ1-2
CASSESNRGYGYTF
TGTGCCAGCAGTGAAAGTAACAGGGGATATGGCTACACCTTC
>.|TRBV30|16|.|TRBJ1-1
CAWSRSQTGTNTEAFF
TGTGCCTGGAGCCGCTCCCAGACAGGTACGAACACTGAAGCTTTCTTT
>.|TRBV5-6|14|.|TRBJ1-6
CASRGGQGLSPLHF
TGTGCCAGCAGGGGGGGGCAGGGGCTGTCACCCCTCCACTTT
>.|TRBV28|13|.|TRBJ1-5
CASAGESNQPQHF
TGTGCCAGCGCGGGGGAATCAAATCAGCCCCAGCATTTT
>TRBD2|TRBV7-2|17|once|TRBJ2-5
CASSLGPGGGGLETQYF
TGTGCCAGCAGCTTAGGCCCGGGAGGGGGGGGGCTAGAGACCCAGTACTTC
>TRBD1|TRBV4-2|18|.|TRBJ2-1
CASSQVASTGGNTNEQFF
TGTGCCAGCAGCCAAGTGGCTTCAACAGGGGGCAATACCAATGAGCAGTTCTTC
>.|TRBV3-1/TRBV3-2|14|.|TRBJ1-2
CASSPDRLNYGYTF
TGTGCCAGCAGCCCGGACAGACTTAACTATGGCTACACCTTC
>.|TRBV19|13|.|TRBJ1-1
CASNAGFGAEAFF
TGTGCCAGTAATGCAGGGTTTGGAGCTGAAGCTTTCTTT
>.|TRBV30|14|.|TRBJ1-5
CAWVRLSGNQPQHF
TGTGCCTGGGTAAGATTGTCGGGAAATCAGCCCCAGCATTTT
>.|TRBV7-6|12|.|TRBJ2-3
CATAGSTDTQYF
TGTGCCACGGCGGGGAGCACAGATACGCAGTATTTT
>.|TRBV6-6|15|.|TRBJ1-6
CASSYSGGFLAPLHF
TGTGCCAGCAGTTACTCGGGCGGGTTCCTAGCACCCCTCCACTTT
>TRBD1|TRBV2|15|.|TRBJ2-2
CASREDRKYTGELFF
TGTGCCAGCAGAGAGGACAGGAAATACACCGGGGAGCTGTTTTTT
>TRBD1|TRBV5-1|16|.|TRBJ2-7
CASSPPLRGQNNEQYF
TGCGCCAGCAGCCCGCCTCTTCGGGGACAGAACAACGAGCAGTACTTC
>.|TRBV7-2|13|.|TRBJ2-5
CASSPTVQETQYF
TGTGCCAGCAGTCCCACGGTCCAAGAGACCCAGTACTTC
>.|TRBV7-9|15|.|TRBJ1-4
CASSPGGRLGEKLFF
TGTGCCAGCAGCCCCGGAGGGAGGCTCGGGGAAAAACTGTTTTTT
>.|TRBV9|15|.|TRBJ1-1
CASSVVAGANTEAFF
TGTGCCAGCAGCGTAGTCGCAGGGGCGAACACTGAAGCTTTCTTT
>TRBD1|TRBV25-1|13|.|TRBJ2-7
CASRGQGNYEQYF
TGTGCCAGCAGGGGACAGGGAAATTACGAGCAGTACTTC
>.|TRBV4-2|15|.|TRBJ1-2
CASSQDLGSLGGYTF
TGTGCCAGCAGCCAAGATCTGGGCAGCCTTGGGGGCTACACCTTC
>TRBD1|TRBV7-2|17|.|TRBJ2-7
CASSLRQGASFAYEQYF
TGTGCCAGCAGCTTACGACAGGGCGCAAGTTTTGCCTACGAGCAGTACTTC
>TRBD2|TRBV3-1/TRBV3-2|16|.|TRBJ2-7
CASSQEGLAGPHQQYF
TGTGCCAGCAGCCAAGAAGGGCTAGCGGGGCCCCACCAGCAGTACTTC
>.|TRBV11-2|16|.|TRBJ1-1
CASSLASRTGNTEAFF
TGTGCCAGCAGCTTAGCGTCTCGAACGGGGAACACTGAAGCTTTCTTT
>.|TRBV12-3/TRBV12-4|13|.|TRBJ1-1
CASSFTWNTEAFF
TGTGCCAGCAGTTTTACATGGAACACTGAAGCTTTCTTT
>.|TRBV23-1|12|.|TRBJ1-1
CAMWGGNTEAFF
TGCGCCATGTGGGGGGGGAACACTGAAGCTTTCTTT